One sample yielded the 17 T cell receptor beta chains listed below, sequenced in a study of CD8+CD57+ T cells in acquired aplastic anemia. The use of genomic DNA as template underpinned the TCR beta VDJ and CDR3 profiling. TCRdb called the reads again in MiXCR, with one record for every CDR3 protein. The table includes about 140,000 distinct CDR3 sequences, 41% detected once. Sequenced material: sorted CD4+, CD8+, or CD8+CD57+ T cells (not recorded which) from PBMCs. These receptors all stem from a human donor in good health, serving as a control.

Details on this clonotype: The conserved final phenylalanine or tryptophan is absent from the CDR3, which likely points to a read error. This chain connects TRBV29-1 to TRBJ1-4; 9 bases agree with TRBD1. The CDR3 contains 13 residues. J was trimmed by 8 bases and V by 4 bases; bases with no gene match: 5. Germline V gene lookup returns CDR1 SQVTM and CDR2 ANQGSEA. CDR3 region: CSVGQGGVEKLFL. The CDR3 DNA sequence: TGCAGCGTTGGACAGGGGGGCGTCGAAAAACTGTTTCTT.

This clonotype was seen only a few times. The chain uses TRBV5-1 and TRBJ1-2; D is unclear. V lost 3 bases and J 4 bases, leaving 10 bases between the germline ends. The CDR3 runs to 13 residues. Germline CDR1 and CDR2: SGHRS and YFSETQ. This chain's CDR3 is CASSYKDGYGYTF. CDR3 bases: TGCGCCAGCAGCTATAAGGACGGCTATGGCTACACCTTC. The whole variable domain, filled in from reference TRBV5-1 and TRBJ1-2, reads KAGVTQTPRYLIKTRGQQVTLSCSPISGHRSVSWYQQTPGQGLQFLFEYFSETQRNKGNFPGRFSGRQFSNSRSEMNVSTLELGDSALYLCASSYKDGYGYTFGSGTRLTVV.

This clonotype showed up just a few times. The chain joins TRBV2 to TRBJ2-4; 7 positions agree with TRBD1. The CDR3 has 11 amino acids. V lost 5 bases, J lost 9 bases, and 1 base stayed unmatched. From germline, CDR1 is SNHLY and CDR2 FYNNEI. CDR3 region: CASSWDSIQYF. DNA of the CDR3: TGTGCCAGCAGTTGGGACAGCATTCAGTACTTC.

The chain employs TRBV2 and TRBJ1-5, with D maybe TRBD1 (5 bases). Germline values: CDR1 SNHLY, CDR2 FYNNEI. This CDR3 is built from 14 residues. Trimming took 4 bases from V and 2 from J, leaving 9 bases between them. For the CDR3, the DNA is TGTGCCAGCAGTGTCGGCAGGGGCAATCAGCCCCAGCATTTT. Protein sequence: CASSVGRGNQPQHF.

The rearrangement joins TRBV29-1 to TRBJ1-1; D unclear. V lost 1 base, J lost 2 bases, and 8 bases lay in between. In germline, CDR1 is SQVTM, CDR2 ANQGSEA. The CDR3 contains 13 residues. Written as DNA, the CDR3 is TGCAGCGTTGAAGGGGTCTTAAACACTGAAGCTTTCTTT. Protein: CSVEGVLNTEAFF.

Concerning this clonotype: This may stem from a read error, because a much larger clone lies one nucleotide away. The gene calls are TRBV10-3 and TRBJ1-1; the D is unclear. Germline V gene data show CDR1 as ENHRY and CDR2 as SYGVKD. Trimming took off 1 base at V and 0 bases at J, with 6 bases between the two ends. The CDR3 spans 14 residues. The CDR3 sequence: CAISEYGLNTEAFF. The CDR3 DNA reads TGTGCCATCAGTGAGTACGGATTGAACACTGAAGCTTTCTTT.

In the case of this clonotype: This sequence may be a read error, since a much larger clone differs from it by one base. This CDR3 is missing its conserved last phenylalanine or tryptophan, likely due to a read error. This rearrangement joins TRBV30 to TRBJ2-7, with 7 nucleotides matching TRBD2. This CDR3 region has 13 residues. With V trimmed by 6 bases and J by 3 bases, 8 bases remained unmatched. Germline V gene sequence: CDR1 GTSNPN, CDR2 SVGIG (reference sequence). CDR3 DNA sequence: TGTGCCTGTCAGCGGGATATGGACTACGAGCAGTACTAC. Translation gives CACQRDMDYEQYY.

This clonotype was recorded only once. The chain has TRBV24-1 and TRBJ1-2, with D tentatively TRBD1 (5 bases). This CDR3 has 14 amino acids. The V gene's germline CDR1 is KGHDR and CDR2 SFDVKD. V was trimmed by 5 bases and J by 8 bases, leaving 17 bases between them. The CDR3 DNA reads TGTGCCACCAGTGCCTCATACGGGGCGGACGGCTACACCTTC. It codes for CATSASYGADGYTF.

This clonotype was detected many times. The chain employs TRBV4-2 and TRBJ2-3, with D tentatively TRBD2 (5 bases). This CDR3 spans 16 amino acids. Germline loops: CDR1 LGHNA, CDR2 YNFKEQ. Deletions cut 0 bases from V and 1 base from J, with 11 bases between. CDR3 coding DNA: TGTGCCAGCAGCCAAGAATTCGGAGGAGGCACAGATACGCAGTATTTT. As protein: CASSQEFGGGTDTQYF.

There are many counts of this clonotype. The genes are TRBV6-6 and TRBJ1-1; the match to TRBD1 covers 7 bases. V lost 6 bases and J lost 7; bases outside the gene matches: 2. Per the germline V gene, CDR1 is MNHNY and CDR2 is SVGAGI (reference sequence). The CDR3 covers 11 residues. CDR3 coding DNA: TGTGCCAGCAGCTGGGACAGTGAAGCTTTCTTT. Encoded protein: CASSWDSEAFF.

The chain links TRBV20-1 to TRBJ2-5; 9 bases agree with TRBD2. CDR1 is DFQATT, CDR2 SNEGSKA, per germline (reference sequence). The CDR3 is 15 residues long. Trimming at V came to 3 bases and at J to 3 bases, leaving 8 bases not matched to a gene. This chain's CDR3 is CSARVREGHEETQYF. CDR3 nucleotides: TGCAGTGCTAGGGTGCGGGAGGGCCACGAAGAGACCCAGTACTTC.

The rearrangement links TRBV27 to TRBJ2-2; D remains unclear. CDR1 and CDR2 from the germline V gene are MNHEY and SMNVEV (reference sequence). Trimming shortened V by 8 bases and J by 4 bases, and 8 bases separated the two germline ends. The CDR3 consists of 12 residues. In nucleotides, the CDR3 is TGTGCCAGCGCTTTCAGCACCGGGGAGCTGTTTTTT. Translated: CASAFSTGELFF.

This clonotype was counted a few times. This rearrangement joins TRBV10-3 to TRBJ1-2, with 9 bases identical to TRBD1. V trimming: 6 bases; J trimming: 8 bases; junction bases outside the gene matches: 4. CDR1 is ENHRY and CDR2 is SYGVKD in the germline V gene. The CDR3 covers 12 residues. The CDR3 coding sequence is TGTGCCATCAGACAGGGGGCTGGCGGCTACACCTTC. Encoded protein: CAIRQGAGGYTF.

The table lists this clonotype with many counts. This chain uses TRBV7-8 with TRBJ2-3; TRBD2 matches 7 bases. Trimming at V came to 2 bases and at J to 4 bases, leaving 9 bases not matched to a gene. The CDR3 totals 16 residues. Germline loops: CDR1 SGHVS, CDR2 FQNEAQ. The CDR3 DNA reads as TGTGCCAGCAGCTTAAGAGACGGGGGGTACGCAGATACGCAGTATTTT. Translating it yields CASSLRDGGYADTQYF. The full variable domain, completed using reference TRBV7-8 and TRBJ2-3, is GAGVSQSPRYKVAKRGQDVALRCDPISGHVSLFWYQQALGQGPEFLTYFQNEAQLDKSGLPSDRFFAERPEGSVSTLKIQRTQQEDSAVYLCASSLRDGGYADTQYFGPGTRLTVL.

This chain uses TRBV11-3 with TRBJ1-1; 10 bases agree with TRBD1. Germline V gene data show CDR1 as SGHNT and CDR2 as YENEEA. V was pared by 5 bases and J by 3 bases, with 3 bases of the junction left unmatched. The length of the CDR3 is 14 residues. The CDR3, as DNA: TGTGCCAGCAGCCGTGGACAGGGGGACACTGAAGCTTTCTTT. Translating it yields CASSRGQGDTEAFF.

This chain connects TRBV20-1 to TRBJ1-2; D gene unclear. This CDR3 contains 14 residues. V was pared by 2 bases and J by 4 bases, with 14 bases between. The germline V gene encodes CDR1 DFQATT and CDR2 SNEGSKA (reference sequence). CDR3 coding DNA: TGCAGTGCTAGACCTTCCCTACTTACCTATGGCTACACCTTC. Its protein is CSARPSLLTYGYTF.

This clonotype has at least ten counts. CDR3 DNA sequence: TGCGCCAGCAGCTTGGGAGCGGGGGTTGTGTACGAGCAGTACTTC. This gives the protein CASSLGAGVVYEQYF. The genes are TRBV5-1 and TRBJ2-7; 8 nucleotides align to TRBD2. CDR1 and CDR2 (germline): SGHRS, YFSETQ. Trimming removed 0 bases from V and 4 bases from J; junction bases left unmatched: 6. The CDR3 has 15 residues.